Presented here are 3 T cell receptor beta chains from one specimen sequenced in a study of T cells in localized non-small cell lung cancer. Here immunoSEQ multiplex PCR was the method, and the copy in TCRdb shows in-frame clones only, minus some. The data show fewer than 2,500 clones, with approximately 40% seen just once and roughly 7% held by the top ten. The sample was lung tumor tissue, taken before any cancer treatment. The receptors were gathered from a man aged 35-69 years with stage I lung adenocarcinoma.

This clone is deemed medium-sized (0.01 to 0.1%). The chain couples TRBV11-3 to TRBJ1-1; 10 bases are a match to TRBD1. After removal of 3 bases from V and 5 bases from J, the junction contained 6 bases not matched to a gene. Germline V lookup: CDR1 SGHNT, CDR2 YENEEA. The CDR3 covers 15 residues. CDR3 coding DNA: TGTGCCAGCAGCTTGGAGACAGGGGGCCATACTGAAGCTTTCTTT. Amino acid sequence: CASSLETGGHTEAFF.

This chain links TRBV19 with TRBJ1-6; D ambiguous. The V gene's germline CDR1 is LNHDA and CDR2 SQIVND (reference sequence). V was cut by 7 bases and J by 7 bases, with 14 bases left in between. The CDR3 loop spans 14 amino acids. The CDR3 protein is CASTRGRSNSPLHF. The CDR3 DNA follows: TGTGCCAGTACCCGCGGCAGGAGCAATTCACCCCTCCACTTT.

This clone appeared a few times. The chain has TRBV28 and TRBJ2-5, with TRBD2 as a possible D gene (5 bases). The CDR3 covers 12 residues. Trimming removed 4 bases from V and 13 bases from J, with 16 bases in between. Germline CDR1 and CDR2: MDHEN and SYDVKM. The CDR3 nucleotides are TGTGCCAGCAGTTCCACTGCGGGCCACCCGTACTTC. Protein sequence: CASSSTAGHPYF.